The 32 T cell receptor beta chains below all came from one sample that was sequenced in a study of blood T cell repertoires in COVID-19 (dated by TCRdb to the early 2020s). The library was made by the immunoSEQ multiplex PCR assay. Held by TCRdb, this immuneACCESS table contains in-frame sequences only and omits some clones. Under half of the omission traces to an unresolved V gene where checked; the cause of the rest is unknown. The sample table lists approximately 430,000 clones, 80% to 90% of them with a count of one. The ten largest make up approximately 1.5% of the sample. The sequenced sample consisted of peripheral blood. These receptors all come from a woman aged 30 to 39 with active or convalescent COVID-19.

Details on this clone: Other nucleotide sequences from this sample produce the same CDR3. The gene calls are TRBV9 and TRBJ1-1; 9 nucleotides line up with TRBD1. Germline loops: CDR1 SGDLS, CDR2 YYNGEE. The CDR3 is 13 residues long. Unmatched junction bases numbered 1, after V lost 2 bases and J lost 5 bases. The CDR3 here is CASSVGQGTEAFF. CDR3 in DNA: TGTGCCAGCAGCGTCGGACAGGGGACTGAAGCTTTCTTT.

This chain connects TRBV6-1 to TRBJ2-3, with D tentatively TRBD1 (8 bases). The CDR3 contains 15 residues. Germline V lookup: CDR1 MNHNS, CDR2 SASEGT. The germline V and J ends were trimmed by 2 bases and 3 bases, with 12 bases remaining between them. CDR3 sequence reads: CASSEYRGGTDTQYF. The CDR3 DNA follows: TGTGCCAGCAGTGAATACAGGGGGGGTACAGATACGCAGTATTTT.

V usage is TRBV18 and J usage is TRBJ1-1; D perhaps matches TRBD1 (5 bases). Germline CDR1 KGHSH, CDR2 LQKENI. The CDR3 covers 15 residues. V was pared by 3 bases and J by 3 bases, with 14 bases between. The CDR3 loop reads CASSPRQGGDTEAFF. In DNA form, the CDR3 reads TGTGCCAGCTCACCCCGTCAGGGCGGGGACACTGAAGCTTTCTTT.

The chain joins TRBV13 to TRBJ2-3, with TRBD2 matching over 12 bases. This CDR3 has 17 residues. After removal of 5 bases from V and 1 base from J, the junction contained 7 bases not matched to a gene. Germline V gene sequence: CDR1 PRHDT, CDR2 FYEKMQ (reference sequence). CDR3 in DNA: TGTGCCAGCAGCCCGAGGACTAGCGGGGAGGGCACAGATACGCAGTATTTT. It is translated as CASSPRTSGEGTDTQYF.

The chain couples TRBV7-9 to TRBJ2-7, with 10 nucleotides matching TRBD2. The V gene's germline CDR1 is SEHNR and CDR2 FQNEAQ (reference sequence). The CDR3 has 17 residues. The V gene end was trimmed by 11 bases and the J gene end by 2 bases; junction bases not matched to a gene: 18. The CDR3 region has the DNA TGTGCCTCAACTTTAGGCCCTACAACTAGCGGGGCCTACGAGCAGTACTTC. As protein: CASTLGPTTSGAYEQYF.

The CDR3 region has the DNA TGTGCCAGCAGTGGAGGACAGGTGACGAACACTGAAGCTTTCTTT. Its translation: CASSGGQVTNTEAFF. The chain uses TRBV2 and TRBJ1-1; 7 positions match TRBD1. Germline V CDR1 and CDR2: SNHLY, FYNNEI. The J segment lost 1 base and the V segment lost 4 bases, leaving 6 bases of the junction unmatched. The CDR3 totals 15 residues.

V usage is TRBV6-5 and J usage is TRBJ1-5; possible D gene TRBD1, 5 bases. The V gene's germline CDR1 is MNHEY and CDR2 SVGAGI. The CDR3 extends over 13 amino acids. V gave up 5 bases and J gave up 6 bases, with 11 bases separating them. The CDR3 here is CASSTSGIQPQHF. The DNA of the CDR3 is TGTGCCAGCAGTACTTCAGGGATTCAGCCCCAGCATTTT.

The chain couples TRBV24-1 to TRBJ2-5; D is possibly TRBD2 (5 bases). This CDR3 has 14 residues. Germline V CDR1 and CDR2: KGHDR, SFDVKD. Trimming stripped 0 bases from V and 7 bases from J, with 11 bases between. The DNA of the CDR3 is TGTGCCACCAGTGATTTGCAATCGGGAACGACCCAGTACTTC. This sequence encodes CATSDLQSGTTQYF.

The J gene is TRBJ1-6, the V gene TRBV7-9; 11 positions match TRBD1. The CDR3 contains 15 residues. Germline loops: CDR1 SEHNR, CDR2 FQNEAQ (reference sequence). V shed 5 bases and J 7 bases; nucleotides not matched to a gene: 4. CDR3 coding DNA: TGTGCCAGCAGCCGCGGGGACAGGGGGAATTCACCCCTCCACTTT. Translation gives CASSRGDRGNSPLHF.

The chain has TRBV30 and TRBJ1-6; no definite D call. Looked up from germline, CDR1 is GTSNPN and CDR2 is SVGIG (reference sequence). V was trimmed by 0 bases and J by 3 bases, leaving 9 bases between them. This CDR3 contains 15 residues. Written as DNA, the CDR3 is TGTGCCTGGAGTGTCAGTTCCCTCTATAATTCACCCCTCCACTTT. This encodes CAWSVSSLYNSPLHF.

The rearrangement joins TRBV10-3 to TRBJ2-3; D may be TRBD1 (6 bases). Germline lookup yields CDR1 ENHRY and CDR2 SYGVKD. Between the trimmed V and J ends, which lost 10 bases and 4 bases, there was a span of 12 bases. The CDR3 covers 12 residues. The CDR3 is CATTGPADTQYF. The CDR3 nucleotides are TGTGCCACAACAGGGCCCGCAGATACGCAGTATTTT.

This sequence joins TRBV29-1 and TRBJ2-1; D remains ambiguous. Germline-derived CDR1 and CDR2 are SQVTM and ANQGSEA. The germline V and J ends were trimmed by 3 bases and 12 bases, with 15 bases remaining between them. CDR3 length: 12 amino acids. CDR3 protein: CSVEALVRSQFF. Here the CDR3 DNA reads TGCAGCGTTGAGGCATTGGTGAGGTCGCAGTTCTTC.

V and J are TRBV5-1 and TRBJ1-4; 8 bases align to TRBD1. The ends lost 4 bases at V and 8 bases at J; junction bases unmatched: 13. CDR3 length equals 16 residues. Per the germline V gene, CDR1 is SGHRS and CDR2 is YFSETQ. The CDR3 sequence: CASSQGDWTGIEKLFF. In DNA, the CDR3 is TGCGCCAGCAGCCAAGGCGACTGGACAGGGATAGAAAAACTGTTTTTT.

This sequence joins TRBV12-3 or TRBV12-4 and TRBJ1-1; D unclear. The length of the CDR3 is 12 residues. The germline V and J ends were trimmed by 5 bases and 11 bases, with 15 bases remaining between them. DNA for the CDR3: TGTGCCAGCAGTCTCGGGAACAATTTTGCTTTCTTT. This encodes CASSLGNNFAFF.

The chain uses TRBV21-1 and TRBJ1-2; TRBD1, the D gene given by the table, was not confirmed from the DNA. TRBV21-1 is flagged as a pseudogene. The CDR3 spans 14 residues. CDR3 in amino acids: CASNKLQGEFGYTF. CDR3 bases: TGTGCCAGCAACAAGCTACAGGGGGAGTTTGGCTACACCTTC.

This rearrangement joins TRBV29-1 to TRBJ1-2; D unclear. V shed 4 bases and J shed 8 bases, with 14 bases lying between them. This CDR3 has 12 amino acids. Per the germline V gene, CDR1 is SQVTM and CDR2 is ANQGSEA. CDR3 in amino acids: CSVVGRTIGYTF. The CDR3 DNA follows: TGCAGCGTTGTTGGCCGGACTATCGGCTACACCTTC.

The chain has TRBV14 and TRBJ2-1; 7 positions agree with TRBD2. With V trimmed by 1 base and J by 13 bases, 7 bases remained unmatched. The length of the CDR3 is 13 residues. Looked up from germline, CDR1 is SGHDN and CDR2 is FVKESK. The CDR3 is CASSQAEKRGQFF. CDR3 DNA sequence: TGTGCCAGCAGCCAAGCGGAGAAGCGGGGTCAGTTCTTC.

The chain carries TRBV7-9 and TRBJ2-2, with TRBD2 as a possible D gene (6 bases). The CDR3 is 16 residues long. Trimming took off 5 bases at V and 7 bases at J, with 20 bases between the two ends. The germline V gene encodes CDR1 SEHNR and CDR2 FQNEAQ (reference sequence). CDR3 loop: CASSPRTPEEGGELFF. CDR3 bases: TGTGCCAGCAGCCCTAGGACTCCGGAGGAGGGCGGGGAGCTGTTTTTT.

The chain couples TRBV6-5 to TRBJ1-2; D unclear. In germline, CDR1 is MNHEY, CDR2 SVGAGI. V was shortened by 1 base and J by 4 bases, with 7 bases between the two germline ends. The CDR3 length is 13 residues. CDR3 in amino acids: CASSYWQAYGYTF. The CDR3 region has the DNA TGTGCCAGCAGTTACTGGCAGGCCTATGGCTACACCTTC.

This clone was found a few times. In DNA form, the CDR3 reads TGTGCCAGCAGTTTTACTAGCGGGAGGATATCCTACGAGCAGTACTTC. It encodes CASSFTSGRISYEQYF. The chain recombines TRBV6-2 or TRBV6-3 with TRBJ2-7; TRBD2 agrees at 12 bases. There are 16 residues in the CDR3. Germline trimming cut 4 bases from V and 1 base from J; bases unmatched to any gene: 5. Looked up from germline, CDR1 is MNHEY and CDR2 is SVGEGT.

The chain has TRBV3-1 (or the pseudogene TRBV3-2) and TRBJ2-7; D is unresolved. The CDR3 is 15 amino acids. V was pared by 7 bases and J by 1 base, with 17 bases between. Germline V gene sequence: CDR1 LGHDT, CDR2 YNNKEL (reference sequence). CDR3 in DNA: TGTGCCAGCAACACCCCCAGCGCTGGATCCTACGAGCAGTACTTC. Its translation is CASNTPSAGSYEQYF.

The chain employs TRBV4-1 and TRBJ1-5, with TRBD1 identical over 7 bases. V gave up 1 base and J gave up 2 bases; unmatched junction bases: 11. CDR3 size: 18 residues. In germline, CDR1 is MGHRA, CDR2 YSYEKL. The chain's CDR3 is CASSQAQGDPSGNQPQHF. CDR3 sequence (DNA): TGCGCCAGCAGCCAAGCGCAGGGGGACCCGTCAGGCAATCAGCCCCAGCATTTT.

This chain links TRBV25-1 with TRBJ1-5, with D unclear. The V end lost 3 bases, the J end lost 8 bases, and 11 bases lay between the germline ends. The CDR3 length is 13 residues. Germline loops: CDR1 MGHDK, CDR2 SYGVNS. CDR3 amino acids: CASSEENGEPQHF. CDR3 DNA: TGTGCCAGCAGTGAGGAAAACGGGGAGCCCCAGCATTTT.

The chain joins TRBV2 to TRBJ1-6; a weak D match, TRBD1 (6 bases). V lost 3 bases, J lost 9 bases, and 15 bases lay in between. The CDR3 sequence is 15 residues long. Germline V lookup: CDR1 SNHLY, CDR2 FYNNEI. The CDR3 DNA reads as TGTGCCAGCAGTGAGGCGGGTGGGGGCGTTTCACCCCTCCACTTT. This gives the protein CASSEAGGGVSPLHF.

V and J are TRBV12-5 and TRBJ2-1; 13 bases are a match to TRBD2. Trimming at V came to 1 base and at J to 4 bases, leaving 13 bases not matched to a gene. Per the germline V gene, CDR1 is LGHNT and CDR2 is FRNRAP. This CDR3 region has 20 residues. The CDR3 nucleotides read TGTGCTAGTGGTTTGGACCCCAAAGGACTAGCGGGAGCTTCTTACAATGAGCAGTTCTTC. This sequence encodes CASGLDPKGLAGASYNEQFF. The variable domain in full, with the rest retrieved from reference TRBV12-5 and TRBJ2-1, is DARVTQTPRHKVTEMGQEVTMRCQPILGHNTVFWYRQTMMQGLELLAYFRNRAPLDDSGMPKDRFSAEMPDATLATLKIQPSEPRDSAVYFCASGLDPKGLAGASYNEQFFGPGTRLTVL.

This chain's CDR3 is CASTAEGRTGALSYEQYF. The CDR3 DNA sequence: TGTGCCAGCACCGCAGAAGGGCGGACAGGGGCGCTCTCCTACGAGCAGTACTTC. The genes are TRBV28 and TRBJ2-7; TRBD1 agrees at 9 bases. The CDR3 spans 18 residues. The V segment lost 7 bases and the J segment 0 bases; nucleotides outside the gene matches: 16. CDR1 is MDHEN and CDR2 is SYDVKM in the germline V gene.

This chain connects TRBV6-2 or TRBV6-3 to TRBJ1-2; a possible D gene is TRBD1 (6 bases). Per germline, CDR1 MNHEY and CDR2 SVGEGT. Trimming cost V 4 bases and J 6 bases, with 9 bases left between them. The CDR3 totals 12 residues. CDR3 protein: CASSWTVNGYTF. The DNA for the CDR3 is TGTGCCAGCAGTTGGACAGTAAATGGCTACACCTTC.

The chain carries TRBV5-1 and TRBJ2-1; 7 bases map to TRBD1. The ends lost 4 bases at V and 0 bases at J; junction bases unmatched: 7. Germline CDR1 is SGHRS and CDR2 is YFSETQ. CDR3 size: 16 residues. CDR3 DNA: TGCGCCAGCAGCCTTTACAGGGGTAGCTCCTACAATGAGCAGTTCTTC. Translated, it gives CASSLYRGSSYNEQFF.

This chain joins TRBV11-3 and TRBJ2-5; 7 positions agree with TRBD1. V lost 4 bases, J lost 5 bases, and 4 bases stayed unmatched. CDR3 length equals 13 residues. In germline, CDR1 is SGHNT, CDR2 YENEEA. The CDR3: CASSSETGETQYF. The CDR3 DNA reads as TGTGCCAGCAGCTCTGAGACAGGGGAGACCCAGTACTTC.

V is TRBV25-1 and J is TRBJ1-1; tentatively, D is TRBD1 (5 bases). The CDR3 is made up of 14 amino acids. Germline CDR1 reads MGHDK; CDR2 reads SYGVNS. V was pared by 8 bases and J by 2 bases, with 15 bases between. In DNA, the CDR3 is TGTGCCAGCCGAGAGGCAGGGCAAAACACTGAAGCTTTCTTT. Amino acids: CASREAGQNTEAFF.

The rearrangement uses TRBV5-4 and TRBJ2-7; 7 bases fit TRBD2. Germline lookup yields CDR1 SGHNT and CDR2 YYREEE (reference sequence). CDR3 size: 13 residues. Unmatched junction bases numbered 1, after V lost 2 bases and J lost 2 bases. For the CDR3, the DNA is TGTGCCAGCAGCTTTCGGGGGGCCTACGAGCAGTACTTC. The encoded protein is CASSFRGAYEQYF.

J is TRBJ1-6 and V is TRBV18; TRBD1 is a possible D gene (6 bases). Germline V gene lookup returns CDR1 KGHSH and CDR2 LQKENI. V was pared by 6 bases and J by 4 bases, with 13 bases between. This CDR3 has 15 residues. The CDR3 region is CASSSPGQYNSPLHF. Here the CDR3 DNA reads TGTGCCAGCTCTTCTCCTGGACAGTATAATTCACCCCTCCACTTT.